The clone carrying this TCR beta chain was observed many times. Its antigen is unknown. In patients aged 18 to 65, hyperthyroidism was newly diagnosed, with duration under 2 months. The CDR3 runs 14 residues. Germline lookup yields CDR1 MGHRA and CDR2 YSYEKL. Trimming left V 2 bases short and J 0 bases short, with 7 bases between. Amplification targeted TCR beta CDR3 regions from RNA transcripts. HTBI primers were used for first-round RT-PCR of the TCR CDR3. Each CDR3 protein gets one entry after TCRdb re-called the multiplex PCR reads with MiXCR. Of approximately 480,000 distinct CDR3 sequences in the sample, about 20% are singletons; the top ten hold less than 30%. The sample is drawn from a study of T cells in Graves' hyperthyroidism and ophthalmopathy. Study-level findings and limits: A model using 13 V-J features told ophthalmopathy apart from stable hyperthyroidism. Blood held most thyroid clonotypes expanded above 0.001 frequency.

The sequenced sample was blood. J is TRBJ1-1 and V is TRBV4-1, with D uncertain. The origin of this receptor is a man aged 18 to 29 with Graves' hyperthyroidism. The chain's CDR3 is CASSQIRMNTEAFF. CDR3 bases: TGCGCCAGCAGCCAAATTCGAATGAACACTGAAGCTTTCTTT.